This T cell receptor beta chain derives from a study of cytomegalovirus exposure and HLA in healthy donors. Sequencing was performed with immunoSEQ multiplex PCR; in TCRdb, only in-frame clones are kept and a portion is missing. The sample has approximately 90,000 clones; 96% are singletons. The CDR3 is 15 residues long. Trimming pared 1 base from V and 4 bases from J, leaving 10 bases between. Germline V gene lookup returns CDR1 SGHTA and CDR2 FQGNSA. Sequenced sample: PBMCs. The TCR comes from a man aged 18 to 29 in good health and CMV-seronegative. The chain employs TRBV7-2 and TRBJ1-4, with D possibly matching TRBD1 (6 bases). Written as DNA, the CDR3 is TGTGCCAGCAGCTTAGGAGGGGGATATAATGAAAAACTGTTTTTT. Amino acid sequence: CASSLGGGYNEKLFF. The variable domain in full, with the rest retrieved from reference TRBV7-2 and TRBJ1-4, is GAGVSQSPSNKVTEKGKDVELRCDPISGHTALYWYRQSLGQGLEFLIYFQGNSAPDKSGLPSDRFSAERTGGSVSTLTIQRTQQEDSAVYLCASSLGGGYNEKLFFGSGTQLSVL.